The TCR beta chain described here comes from a study of T cell responses to AZD1222 COVID-19 vaccine. Study-wide results and caveats: Females outnumbered males among donors, who were mostly white British; clonal diversity was possibly underestimated.

Data came from immunoSEQ multiplex PCR; TCRdb stores just in-frame clones and leaves some out. This table has some 150,000 clones, about nine tenths appearing once. Remarks on this clone: Antigen specificity is unknown.

Germline V gene sequence: CDR1 SGDLS, CDR2 YYNGEE. Trimming shortened V by 3 bases and J by 8 bases, and 11 bases separated the two germline ends. The CDR3 is 12 amino acids. This chain uses TRBV9 with TRBJ1-2; D is perhaps TRBD1 (6 bases). The material sequenced was peripheral blood, taken on day 0 of AZD1222 vaccination. The receptor was derived from an adult in good health. CDR3 DNA: TGTGCCAGCAGCGAGCACAGGGAGGGCTACACCTTC. Translating gives CASSEHREGYTF.